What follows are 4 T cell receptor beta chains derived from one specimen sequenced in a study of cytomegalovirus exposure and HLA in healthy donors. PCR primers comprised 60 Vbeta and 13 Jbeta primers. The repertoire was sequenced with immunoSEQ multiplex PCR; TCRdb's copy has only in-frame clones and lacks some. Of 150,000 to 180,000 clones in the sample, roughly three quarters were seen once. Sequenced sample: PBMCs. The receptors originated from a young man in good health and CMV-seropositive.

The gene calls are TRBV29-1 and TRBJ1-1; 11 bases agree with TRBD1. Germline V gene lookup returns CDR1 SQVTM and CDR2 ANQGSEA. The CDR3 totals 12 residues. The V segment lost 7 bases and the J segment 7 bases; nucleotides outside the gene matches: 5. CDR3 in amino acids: CSASGTGGEAFF. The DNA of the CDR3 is TGCAGCGCCTCAGGGACAGGGGGTGAAGCTTTCTTT.

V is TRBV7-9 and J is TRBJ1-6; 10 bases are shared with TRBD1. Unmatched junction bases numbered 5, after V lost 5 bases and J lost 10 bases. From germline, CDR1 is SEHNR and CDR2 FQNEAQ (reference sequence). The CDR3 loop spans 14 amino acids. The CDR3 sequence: CASSPGTGDSPLHF. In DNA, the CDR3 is TGTGCCAGCAGCCCAGGGACAGGGGACTCACCCCTCCACTTT.

The CDR3 is CASRPGQGAEKLFF. The CDR3 nucleotides are TGTGCCAGCAGACCAGGACAGGGGGCAGAAAAACTGTTTTTT. V is TRBV6-1 and J is TRBJ1-4, with 11 bases fitting TRBD1. The V segment lost 6 bases and the J segment 8 bases; nucleotides outside the gene matches: 5. The germline gives CDR1 MNHNS, CDR2 SASEGT. The length of the CDR3 is 14 residues.

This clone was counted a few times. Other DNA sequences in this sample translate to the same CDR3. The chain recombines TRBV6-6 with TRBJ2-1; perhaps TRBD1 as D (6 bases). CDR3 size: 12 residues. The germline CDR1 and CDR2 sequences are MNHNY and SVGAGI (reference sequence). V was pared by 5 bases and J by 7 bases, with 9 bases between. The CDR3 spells CASSPQGNEQFF. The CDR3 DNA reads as TGTGCCAGCAGTCCACAGGGTAATGAGCAGTTCTTC.